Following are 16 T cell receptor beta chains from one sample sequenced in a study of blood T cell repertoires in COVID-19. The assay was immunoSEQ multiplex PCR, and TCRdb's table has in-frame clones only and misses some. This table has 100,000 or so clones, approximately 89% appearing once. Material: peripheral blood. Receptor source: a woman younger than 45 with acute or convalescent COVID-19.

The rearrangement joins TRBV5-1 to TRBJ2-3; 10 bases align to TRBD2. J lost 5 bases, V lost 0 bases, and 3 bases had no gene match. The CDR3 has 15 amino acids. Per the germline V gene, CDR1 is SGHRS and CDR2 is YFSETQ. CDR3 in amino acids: CASSLGTSGGDTQYF. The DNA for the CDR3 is TGCGCCAGCAGCTTGGGGACTAGCGGTGGAGATACGCAGTATTTT.

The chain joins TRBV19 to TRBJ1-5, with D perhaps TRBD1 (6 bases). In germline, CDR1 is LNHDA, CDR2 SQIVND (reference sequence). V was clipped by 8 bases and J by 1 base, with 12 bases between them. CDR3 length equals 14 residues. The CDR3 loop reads CASHREWSNQPQHF. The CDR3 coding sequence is TGTGCCAGTCACAGGGAGTGGAGCAATCAGCCCCAGCATTTT.

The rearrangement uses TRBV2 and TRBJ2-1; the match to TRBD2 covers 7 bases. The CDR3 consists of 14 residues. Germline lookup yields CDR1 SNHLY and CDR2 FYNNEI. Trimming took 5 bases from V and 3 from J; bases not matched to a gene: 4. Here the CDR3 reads CASSSRTSYNEQFF. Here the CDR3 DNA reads TGTGCCAGCAGTTCCCGGACTAGCTACAATGAGCAGTTCTTC.

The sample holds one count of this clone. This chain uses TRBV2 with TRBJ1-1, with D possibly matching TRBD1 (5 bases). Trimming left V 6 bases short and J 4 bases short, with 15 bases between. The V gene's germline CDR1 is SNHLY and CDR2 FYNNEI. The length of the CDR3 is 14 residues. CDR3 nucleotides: TGTGCCAGCAGAACCGGGCCAGGGCCCACTGAAGCTTTCTTT. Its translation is CASRTGPGPTEAFF.

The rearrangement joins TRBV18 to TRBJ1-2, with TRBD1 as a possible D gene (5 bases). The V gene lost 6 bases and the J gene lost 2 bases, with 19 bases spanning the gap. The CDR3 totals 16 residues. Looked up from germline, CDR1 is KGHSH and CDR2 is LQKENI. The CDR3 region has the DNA TGTGCCAGCTCCCCATCGGGGGGGGAGGCGAACTATGGCTACACCTTC. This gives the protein CASSPSGGEANYGYTF.

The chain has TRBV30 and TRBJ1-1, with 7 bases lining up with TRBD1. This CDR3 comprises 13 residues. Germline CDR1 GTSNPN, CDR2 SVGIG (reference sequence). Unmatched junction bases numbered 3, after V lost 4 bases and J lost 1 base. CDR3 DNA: TGTGCCTGGACGACAGGGCGGAACACTGAAGCTTTCTTT. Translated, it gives CAWTTGRNTEAFF. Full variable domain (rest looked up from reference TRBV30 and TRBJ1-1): SQTIHQWPATLVQPVGSPLSLECTVEGTSNPNLYWYRQAAGRGLQLLFYSVGIGQISSEVPQNLSASRPQDRQFILSSKKLLLSDSGFYLCAWTTGRNTEAFFGQGTRLTVV.

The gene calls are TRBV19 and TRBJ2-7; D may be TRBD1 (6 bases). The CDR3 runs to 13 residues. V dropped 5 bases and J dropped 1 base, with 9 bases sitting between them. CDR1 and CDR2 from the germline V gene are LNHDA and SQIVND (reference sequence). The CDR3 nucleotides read TGTGCCAGTAGTCCAGGGGTTTCCTACGAGCAGTACTTC. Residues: CASSPGVSYEQYF.

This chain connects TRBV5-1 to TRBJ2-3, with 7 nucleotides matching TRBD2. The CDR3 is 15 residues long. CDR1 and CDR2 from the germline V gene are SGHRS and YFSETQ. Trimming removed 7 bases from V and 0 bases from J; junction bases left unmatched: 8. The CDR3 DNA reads TGCGCCAGCCGCCAAAGCGGGGCTAGCACAGATACGCAGTATTTT. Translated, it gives CASRQSGASTDTQYF.

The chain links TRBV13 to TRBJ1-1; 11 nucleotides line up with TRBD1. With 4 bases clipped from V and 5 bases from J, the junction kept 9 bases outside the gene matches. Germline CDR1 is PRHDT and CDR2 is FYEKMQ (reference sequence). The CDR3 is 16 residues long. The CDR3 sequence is CASSSGQGAWGTEAFF. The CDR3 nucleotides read TGTGCCAGCAGCTCCGGACAGGGGGCCTGGGGAACTGAAGCTTTCTTT.

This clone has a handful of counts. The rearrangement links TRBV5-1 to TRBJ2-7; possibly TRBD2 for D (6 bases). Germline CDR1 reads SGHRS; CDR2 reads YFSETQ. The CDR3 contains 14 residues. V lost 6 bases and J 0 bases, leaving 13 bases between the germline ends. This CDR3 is CASNVGGGSYEQYF. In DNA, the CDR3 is TGCGCCAGCAATGTCGGGGGTGGCTCCTACGAGCAGTACTTC.

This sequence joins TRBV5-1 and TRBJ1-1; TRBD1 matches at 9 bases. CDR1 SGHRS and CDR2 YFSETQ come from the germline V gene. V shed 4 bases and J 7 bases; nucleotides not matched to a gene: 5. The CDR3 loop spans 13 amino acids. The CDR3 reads CASSEGQGSEAFF. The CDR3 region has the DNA TGCGCCAGCAGCGAGGGACAGGGTAGTGAAGCTTTCTTT.

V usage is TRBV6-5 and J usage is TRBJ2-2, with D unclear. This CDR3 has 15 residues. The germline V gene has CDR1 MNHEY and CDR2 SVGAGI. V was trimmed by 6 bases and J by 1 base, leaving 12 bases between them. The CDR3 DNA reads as TGTGCCAGCAGACCCCCGGGTAGGAACACCGGGGAGCTGTTTTTT. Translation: CASRPPGRNTGELFF.

The CDR3 nucleotides read TGTGCTAGGCACCGCTTAGGACAGGGGGCGGGTCAGCCCCAGCATTTT. Its translation: CARHRLGQGAGQPQHF. The J gene is TRBJ1-5, the V gene TRBV12-5; 11 nucleotides match TRBD1. The length of the CDR3 is 16 residues. The V gene end was trimmed by 9 bases and the J gene end by 6 bases; junction bases not matched to a gene: 13. Germline CDR1 LGHNT, CDR2 FRNRAP.

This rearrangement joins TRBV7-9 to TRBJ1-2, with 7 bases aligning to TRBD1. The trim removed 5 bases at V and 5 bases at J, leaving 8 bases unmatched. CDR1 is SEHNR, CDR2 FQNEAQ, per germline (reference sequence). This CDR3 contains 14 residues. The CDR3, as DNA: TGTGCCAGCAGCCTCCAGGGGGTTAAATATGGCTACACCTTC. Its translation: CASSLQGVKYGYTF.

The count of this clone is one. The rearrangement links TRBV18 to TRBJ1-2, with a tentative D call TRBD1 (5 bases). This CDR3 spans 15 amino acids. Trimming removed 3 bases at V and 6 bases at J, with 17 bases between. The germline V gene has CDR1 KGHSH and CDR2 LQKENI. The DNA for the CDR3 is TGTGCCAGCTCACCTGGACGGGGGGTAAAGGATGGCTACACCTTC. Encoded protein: CASSPGRGVKDGYTF. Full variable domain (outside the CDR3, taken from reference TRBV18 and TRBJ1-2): NAGVMQNPRHLVRRRGQEARLRCSPMKGHSHVYWYRQLPEEGLKFMVYLQKENIIDESGMPKERFSAEFPKEGPSILRIQQVVRGDSAAYFCASSPGRGVKDGYTFGSGTRLTVV.

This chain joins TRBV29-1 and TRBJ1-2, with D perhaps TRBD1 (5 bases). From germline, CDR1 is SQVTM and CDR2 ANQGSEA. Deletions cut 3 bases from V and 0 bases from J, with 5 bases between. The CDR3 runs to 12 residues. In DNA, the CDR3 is TGCAGCGTTGAGACAGCTAACTATGGCTACACCTTC. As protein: CSVETANYGYTF.